This T cell receptor beta chain stems from a study of shared T cell receptors in the human thymus (dated by TCRdb to the early 2020s). With respect to the entire study: The study examined how self-reactive, shared T-cell receptor alpha chains are generated in the human thymus.

Library preparation was by the immunoSEQ multiplex PCR assay. This immuneACCESS table, as held by TCRdb, lists in-frame sequences with V and J called but not all clones. Of the missing ones, under half trace to an unresolved V gene in checked studies; the others have no known cause. The sample profile shows more than 550,000 clones; approximately 85% of them were found once. The ten largest make up 0.008% to 0.011% of the sample. In regard to this clone: Its antigen is currently not known. It has no much larger one-base neighbor in the sample; base qualities were not kept.

The data were also submitted as part of a second study, on human thymus T cells. The second investigation adds: The donors were immunologically healthy infants in Finland who had open corrective cardiac surgery for congenital heart defects. The thymus tissue came from surgical resects taken out during corrective cardiac surgery. Usage of V and J gene segments appeared to be biased in both the thymic and the peripheral blood repertoires. According to the related research, thymic TCR repertoires were highly overlapping among unrelated individuals. The study characterized TCR alpha and beta repertoires from seven to nine infant thymus samples and a few related peripheral blood samples. Donor ages ranging from roughly 6 to 244 days were recorded, and about six male and a couple of female infants were included in the cohort. After being mechanically released from the tissue, thymocytes were kept at -70 degrees C in pellets of about 10-32 million cells. A QIAsymphony instrument was used to extract genomic DNA from the frozen cell pellets. Using the immunoSEQ multiplex PCR assay, the TCRB and TCRAD loci were amplified from a standardized quantity of quality-controlled genomic DNA. The amplicons spanned the V(D)J region and were long enough to cover the CDR3 and allow V and J genes to be identified. The amplicons were sequenced on an Illumina platform via the commercial immunoSEQ service. Primer bias and sequencing errors were corrected as previously described, and TCRAD and TCRB definitions were based on the IMGT database. Repertoires were analysed with immunoSEQ Analyzer 3.0 and VDJTools, covering basic statistics, V/J segment usage, diversity estimates, rarefaction and pairwise overlap. Chao1, ChaoE, Efron-Thisted, Shannon and inverse Simpson indices were used to estimate diversity, which was also estimated on datasets down-sampled to the smallest sample. Repertoire overlap used strict matching of CDR3 nucleotide sequence, V gene and J gene, with Jaccard-based multidimensional scaling clustering. Thymus samples yielded on average about 810,000 unique TCRB clonotypes, compared with about 80,000 from blood samples.

Sequenced material: thymocytes. The receptor was isolated from a girl under two years old with a congenital heart defect. Donor details come from another sample of the same person, matched by shared clones.

The DNA sequence is TGTGCCAGCAGCTTAGATACGGACAGCCCCACTTACTCCTCCTACGAGCAGTACTTC. Its product reads: CASSLDTDSPTYSSYEQYF. The sequence is built from TRBV11-2 and TRBJ2-7; a tentative D call is TRBD1 (6 bases match). The germline V gene gives CDR1 as SGHAT and CDR2 as FQNNGV. V loses 0 bases of germline sequence and J loses 0 bases, and the interval between the two ends is 21 bases. There are 19 amino acids in the CDR3, from cysteine to phenylalanine inclusive. The CDR3 DNA has 57 bases and is translated from base 1.